This T cell receptor beta chain came from a study of shared clonotypes between healthy human individuals. CDR1 and CDR2 (germline): LGHNA, YSLEER. CDR3 size: 13 residues. Trimming cost V 4 bases and J 6 bases; bases outside gene matches: 2. Generated by immunoSEQ multiplex PCR, the TCRdb table keeps only in-frame clones and is missing some. The table records about 1,800,000 clones, about 95% of them present only once. Naive-designated CD8 cells lacked CD45RO, were positively enriched for CCR7, and omitted terminally differentiated effector memory CD45RA+ cells. The sample taken for sequencing was naive CD8+ T cells sorted from blood. This sequence was found in a young man in good health. This chain connects TRBV4-3 to TRBJ2-2, with 7 bases that match TRBD2. In DNA form, the CDR3 reads TGCGCCAGCAGCCCAGGACTAGCCGGGGAGCTGTTTTTT. This gives the protein CASSPGLAGELFF.